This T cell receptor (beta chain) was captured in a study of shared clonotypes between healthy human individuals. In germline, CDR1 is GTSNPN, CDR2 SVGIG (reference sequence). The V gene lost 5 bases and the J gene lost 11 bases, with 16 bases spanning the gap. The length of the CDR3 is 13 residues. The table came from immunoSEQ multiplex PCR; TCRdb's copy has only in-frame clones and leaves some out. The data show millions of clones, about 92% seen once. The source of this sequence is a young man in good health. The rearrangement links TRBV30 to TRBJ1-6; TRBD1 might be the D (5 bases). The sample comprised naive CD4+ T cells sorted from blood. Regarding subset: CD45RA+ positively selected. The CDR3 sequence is CAWGPGRPPPLHF. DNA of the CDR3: TGTGCCTGGGGCCCGGGACGTCCGCCACCCCTCCACTTT.